This TCR beta chain was identified during a study of T cell responses to AZD1222 COVID-19 vaccine. TCRdb's copy holds only in-frame clones and misses some; the assay was immunoSEQ multiplex PCR. Altogether roughly 120,000 clones are present, roughly 92% being singletons, with the ten largest covering less than 2.5%. Concerning this clone: Its antigen is currently unknown.

With 4 bases removed from V and 4 bases from J, the gap between germline ends came to 4 bases. This CDR3 is 12 amino acids long. Germline V gene data show CDR1 as MNHEY and CDR2 as SVGAGI. Study-wide results and caveats: Reportedly, close to half of spike-specific TCRs are directed against unmutated variant regions. No repertoire was sampled before or during the peak T cell response, only after it.

Sample: peripheral blood, taken 28 days after the second AZD1222 dose. The gene calls are TRBV6-5 and TRBJ2-2; D gene ambiguous. The sequence was collected from an adult who received the AZD1222 COVID-19 vaccine. In DNA form, the CDR3 reads TGTGCCAGCAGTTCCAGCACCGGGGAGCTGTTTTTT. Protein: CASSSSTGELFF.